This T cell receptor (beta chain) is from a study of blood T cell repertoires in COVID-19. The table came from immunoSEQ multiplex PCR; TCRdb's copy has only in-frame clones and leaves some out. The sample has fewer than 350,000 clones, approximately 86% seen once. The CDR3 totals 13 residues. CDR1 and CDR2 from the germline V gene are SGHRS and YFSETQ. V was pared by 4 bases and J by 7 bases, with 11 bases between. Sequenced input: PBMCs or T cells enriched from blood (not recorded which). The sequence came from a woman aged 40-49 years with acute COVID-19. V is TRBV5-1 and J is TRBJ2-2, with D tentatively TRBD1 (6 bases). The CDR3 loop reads CASSVGGIGELFF. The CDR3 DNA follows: TGCGCCAGCAGCGTAGGGGGTATCGGGGAGCTGTTTTTT.